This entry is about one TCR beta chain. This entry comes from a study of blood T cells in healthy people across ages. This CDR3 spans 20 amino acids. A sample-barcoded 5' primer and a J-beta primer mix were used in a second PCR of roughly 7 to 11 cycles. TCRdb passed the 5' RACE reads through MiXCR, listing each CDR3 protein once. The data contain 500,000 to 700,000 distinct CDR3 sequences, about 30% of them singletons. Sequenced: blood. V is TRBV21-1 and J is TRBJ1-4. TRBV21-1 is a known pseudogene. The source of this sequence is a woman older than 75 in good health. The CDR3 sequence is CASSPPAPGRESATNEKLFF. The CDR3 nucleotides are TGTGCCAGCAGCCCTCCCGCTCCGGGACGGGAATCTGCAACTAATGAAAAACTGTTTTTT.